Below are 13 T cell receptor beta chains sequenced from a single sample in a study of response to subunit inactivated influenza vaccine. TCRdb reprocessed the RT-PCR reads with MiXCR, giving one entry per CDR3 protein. The sample has hundreds of thousands of distinct CDR3 sequences, 7.6% seen once. Sequenced material: PBMCs from blood, taken around 25 months after vaccination. These receptors were obtained from a man aged 50 to 75 who received an inactivated influenza vaccine.

This sequence joins TRBV5-1 and TRBJ2-5; 10 positions agree with TRBD2. With 4 bases clipped from V and 5 bases from J, the junction kept 11 bases outside the gene matches. From germline, CDR1 is SGHRS and CDR2 YFSETQ. The length of the CDR3 is 16 residues. As DNA, the CDR3 is TGCGCCAGCAGCACCGGCGGTGGGACTAGCGCGGAGACCCAGTACTTC. It encodes CASSTGGGTSAETQYF.

On this clonotype itself: Just one base apart from a much larger clone, this may be a read error. This rearrangement joins TRBV20-1 to TRBJ1-1; D might be TRBD1 (6 bases). Germline V gives CDR1 DFQATT, CDR2 SNEGSKA (reference sequence). This CDR3 has 15 residues. Written as DNA, the CDR3 is TGCAGTGTTAGATCTACACATGTACAGGGTCTTGAAGCTTTCTTT. Translation: CSVRSTHVQGLEAFF.

The chain couples TRBV4-3 to TRBJ2-3; tentatively, D is TRBD2 (5 bases). Looked up from germline, CDR1 is LGHNA and CDR2 is YSLEER. V was cut by 0 bases and J by 4 bases, with 17 bases left in between. This CDR3 has 17 amino acids. The CDR3, as DNA: TGCGCCAGCAGCCAAGATGAGGGCGAGGCGACGGCAGATACGCAGTATTTT. It encodes CASSQDEGEATADTQYF.

In its sample, this clonotype was seen a few times. V and J are TRBV12-3 or TRBV12-4 and TRBJ1-2; possible D gene TRBD1, 6 bases. The CDR3 spans 16 residues. V was clipped by 6 bases and J by 4 bases, with 21 bases between them. The CDR3 spells CASSVSPGELGYGYTF. The CDR3 DNA reads TGTGCCAGCAGCGTTTCCCCAGGGGAATTGGGCTATGGCTACACCTTC.

This clonotype turned up a few times. Here the CDR3 DNA reads TGCAGTGCTAGGGTTCCCGGGCCGGGGGTCTACGAGCAGTACTTC. Translation: CSARVPGPGVYEQYF. V and J are TRBV20-1 and TRBJ2-7, with D perhaps matching TRBD2 (6 bases). V was pared by 3 bases and J by 3 bases, with 18 bases between. The germline gives CDR1 DFQATT, CDR2 SNEGSKA (reference sequence). The CDR3 length is 15 residues.

The V call is TRBV4-3, the J call TRBJ1-5, with D possibly being TRBD1 (6 bases). Germline lookup yields CDR1 LGHNA and CDR2 YSLEER. The CDR3 loop spans 15 amino acids. Trimming left V 0 bases short and J 7 bases short, with 13 bases between. The CDR3 DNA is TGCGCCAGCAGCCAAGACGTTGGGACAAACCAGCCCCAGCATTTT. Amino acids: CASSQDVGTNQPQHF.

V and J are TRBV20-1 and TRBJ2-5, with unresolved D. This CDR3 comprises 13 residues. V lost 6 bases and J 4 bases, leaving 15 bases between the germline ends. Germline CDR1 is DFQATT and CDR2 is SNEGSKA (reference sequence). The CDR3 is CSAYTVSRETQYF. CDR3 coding DNA: TGCAGTGCCTACACGGTTAGCCGAGAGACCCAGTACTTC.

This clonotype turned up a few times. The chain's CDR3 is CASSRLDRGSYEQYF. CDR3 nucleotide sequence: TGTGCCAGCAGCCGCCTAGACAGGGGCTCCTACGAGCAGTACTTC. The rearrangement joins TRBV5-6 to TRBJ2-7, with 8 bases lining up with TRBD1. Germline assignment: CDR1 SGHDT and CDR2 YYEEEE. CDR3 length equals 15 residues. J lost 0 bases, V lost 4 bases, and 6 bases had no gene match.

The V call is TRBV20-1, the J call TRBJ2-1, with 10 bases that match TRBD2. Germline-derived CDR1 and CDR2 are DFQATT and SNEGSKA (reference sequence). The CDR3 extends over 14 amino acids. V lost 3 bases to trimming and J lost 14 bases; unmatched junction nucleotides: 13. The DNA of the CDR3 is TGCAGTGCTAGTTTTTCCGTTCTAGCGGGGGCTAAGTTCTTC. Its translation: CSASFSVLAGAKFF.

This clonotype was detected only once. The germline gene is not matched at one end of the junction; a read error may be the cause. The rearrangement links TRBV2 to TRBJ2-5; D uncertain. In germline, CDR1 is SNHLY, CDR2 FYNNEI. The length of the CDR3 is 14 residues. CDR3 DNA: TGTGTCAGCAGTGACCCAAGCAACCAAGAGACCCAGTACTTC. Its translation: CVSSDPSNQETQYF.

This clonotype showed up just a few times. The chain uses TRBV7-8 and TRBJ2-5; no clear D gene. V was shortened by 1 base and J by 4 bases, with 10 bases between the two germline ends. CDR1 is SGHVS, CDR2 FQNEAQ, per germline. The CDR3 runs to 14 residues. CDR3 sequence: CASSLEPSRETQYF. CDR3 bases: TGTGCCAGCAGCTTAGAACCTTCAAGAGAGACCCAGTACTTC.

The rearrangement joins TRBV7-2 to TRBJ2-7; D tentatively fits TRBD1 or TRBD2 (6 bases each). Germline V CDR1 and CDR2: SGHTA, FQGNSA. This CDR3 has 16 amino acids. V was pared by 1 base and J by 1 base, with 14 bases between. CDR3 protein: CASSLVGGSLSYEQYF. As DNA, the CDR3 is TGTGCCAGCAGCTTAGTAGGGGGGTCCCTGTCCTACGAGCAGTACTTC. The variable domain in full, completed from reference TRBV7-2 and TRBJ2-7, reads GAGVSQSPSNKVTEKGKDVELRCDPISGHTALYWYRQSLGQGLEFLIYFQGNSAPDKSGLPSDRFSAERTGGSVSTLTIQRTQQEDSAVYLCASSLVGGSLSYEQYFGPGTRLTVT.

This clonotype was seen repeatedly, ten times or more. CDR3 in amino acids: CASSTGGIQYF. The CDR3 nucleotides are TGTGCCAGCAGTACGGGGGGCATTCAGTACTTC. The V and J genes are TRBV6-6 and TRBJ2-4; 7 bases are a match to TRBD2. This CDR3 has 11 amino acids. The germline gives CDR1 MNHNY, CDR2 SVGAGI (reference sequence). Trimming cost V 5 bases and J 9 bases; bases outside gene matches: 1.